This entry lists 31 T cell receptor beta chains sequenced from one sample in a study of blood T cell repertoires in COVID-19. Assay used: immunoSEQ multiplex PCR; TCRdb lists only in-frame clones, some missing. The sample has around 230,000 clones, around 80% seen once; the top ten hold more than 8%. The sample taken for sequencing was peripheral blood. All receptors come from a woman aged 45-65 years with acute or convalescent COVID-19.

This rearrangement joins TRBV2 to TRBJ2-7; 9 bases line up with TRBD1. Per germline, CDR1 SNHLY and CDR2 FYNNEI. V gave up 5 bases and J gave up 3 bases; unmatched junction bases: 17. The CDR3 spans 18 residues. Here the CDR3 reads CASSQRTGQGSRNYEQYF. The CDR3 DNA reads as TGTGCCAGCAGTCAAAGGACGGGACAGGGAAGTAGGAACTACGAGCAGTACTTC.

This sequence joins TRBV15 and TRBJ2-2, with 7 bases that match TRBD1. This CDR3 has 15 residues. The V gene end was trimmed by 5 bases and the J gene end by 1 base; junction bases not matched to a gene: 4. The germline V gene encodes CDR1 LNHNV and CDR2 YYDKDF (reference sequence). This CDR3 reads CATSPRTGNTGELFF. Written as DNA, the CDR3 is TGTGCCACCAGCCCGAGGACAGGGAACACCGGGGAGCTGTTTTTT. The full variable domain, its missing parts supplied by reference TRBV15 and TRBJ2-2, is DAMVIQNPRYQVTQFGKPVTLSCSQTLNHNVMYWYQQKSSQAPKLLFHYYDKDFNNEADTPDNFQSRRPNTSFCFLDIRSPGLGDTAMYLCATSPRTGNTGELFFGEGSRLTVL.

The chain combines TRBV7-9 with TRBJ2-1; the match to TRBD2 covers 7 bases. Looked up from germline, CDR1 is SEHNR and CDR2 is FQNEAQ (reference sequence). Trimming at V came to 3 bases and at J to 5 bases, leaving 4 bases not matched to a gene. The CDR3 spans 14 residues. This CDR3 is CASSFASGDNEQFF. DNA of the CDR3: TGTGCCAGCAGCTTCGCTAGCGGTGACAATGAGCAGTTCTTC.

The chain joins TRBV27 to TRBJ1-4, with 9 bases lining up with TRBD1. Germline loops: CDR1 MNHEY, CDR2 SMNVEV (reference sequence). With 5 bases clipped from V and 8 bases from J, the junction kept 6 bases outside the gene matches. This CDR3 region has 14 residues. The CDR3 loop is CASSRQGVEEKLFF. CDR3 DNA sequence: TGTGCCAGCAGTAGACAGGGGGTAGAGGAAAAACTGTTTTTT.

J is TRBJ1-1 and V is TRBV6-5, with 7 bases that match TRBD1. CDR1 is MNHEY and CDR2 is SVGAGI in the germline V gene. CDR3 length: 13 amino acids. Trimming removed 5 bases from V and 4 bases from J; junction bases left unmatched: 4. CDR3 sequence reads: CASSRGQITEAFF. The CDR3 DNA reads as TGTGCCAGCAGTCGGGGACAGATCACTGAAGCTTTCTTT.

This chain links TRBV28 with TRBJ1-2; tentative D call: TRBD1 (5 bases). CDR3 length: 13 residues. Deletions cut 4 bases from V and 11 bases from J, with 17 bases between. Germline V CDR1 and CDR2: MDHEN, SYDVKM. CDR3 loop: CASSSRVTYGYTF. Here the CDR3 DNA reads TGTGCCAGCAGTTCCAGGGTGACCTACGGTTACACCTTC.

The chain joins TRBV5-1 to TRBJ1-6; 11 bases are a match to TRBD1. Germline CDR1 and CDR2: SGHRS and YFSETQ. CDR3 length: 15 residues. Losses at the gene ends were 3 bases for V and 6 bases for J; bases not matched to a gene: 2. CDR3 nucleotides: TGCGCCAGCAGCTGGGGACAGGGGGGTAATTCACCCCTCCACTTT. This encodes CASSWGQGGNSPLHF.

The J gene is TRBJ2-7, the V gene TRBV28, with a tentative D call TRBD1 (6 bases). Germline V lookup: CDR1 MDHEN, CDR2 SYDVKM. The CDR3 is 15 amino acids. Between the trimmed V and J ends, which lost 1 base and 7 bases, there was a span of 17 bases. The DNA for the CDR3 is TGTGCCAGCAGTTTATCGGCCAGGGGCCGGTTAGAGCAGTACTTC. This codes for CASSLSARGRLEQYF. The complete variable domain, with remaining parts taken from reference TRBV28 and TRBJ2-7, reads DVKVTQSSRYLVKRTGEKVFLECVQDMDHENMFWYRQDPGLGLRLIYFSYDVKMKEKGDIPEGYSVSREKKERFSLILESASTNQTSMYLCASSLSARGRLEQYFGPGTRLTVT.

The rearrangement joins TRBV19 to TRBJ1-6; D not resolved. There are 13 residues in the CDR3. Trimming cost V 3 bases and J 8 bases, with 8 bases left between them. Germline V gives CDR1 LNHDA, CDR2 SQIVND (reference sequence). The CDR3 bases are TGTGCCAGTAGTATGGGTGGGCATTCACCCCTCCACTTT. The encoded protein is CASSMGGHSPLHF.

This chain links TRBV5-1 with TRBJ1-5; 9 positions agree with TRBD1. CDR3 length: 16 amino acids. The J segment lost 5 bases and the V segment lost 4 bases, leaving 10 bases of the junction unmatched. CDR1 and CDR2 from the germline V gene are SGHRS and YFSETQ. The CDR3 DNA sequence: TGCGCCAGCAGCGAACGACCGGGACAGGGCCATCAGCCCCAGCATTTT. Translation gives CASSERPGQGHQPQHF.

The chain employs TRBV19 and TRBJ2-2; TRBD2 is a possible D gene (6 bases). V shed 4 bases and J shed 2 bases, with 8 bases lying between them. Germline loops: CDR1 LNHDA, CDR2 SQIVND (reference sequence). The CDR3 has 14 amino acids. The CDR3 nucleotides read TGTGCCAGTAGTAACGGGAGAAACACCGGGGAGCTGTTTTTT. This translates into CASSNGRNTGELFF.

The V call is TRBV2, the J call TRBJ2-3; TRBD2 is a possible D gene (5 bases). Germline V gene lookup returns CDR1 SNHLY and CDR2 FYNNEI. CDR3 length equals 13 residues. Trimming stripped 7 bases from V and 0 bases from J, with 8 bases between. The CDR3 region is CASNGESTDTQYF. CDR3 in DNA: TGTGCCAGCAACGGGGAAAGCACAGATACGCAGTATTTT.

The CDR3 sequence: CASSLSQGPNTEAFF. The CDR3 DNA is TGCGCCAGCAGCTTGTCACAGGGGCCGAACACTGAAGCTTTCTTT. The V call is TRBV5-1, the J call TRBJ1-1; 7 nucleotides agree with TRBD1. V lost 1 base and J lost 1; bases outside the gene matches: 4. CDR3 length equals 15 residues. Looked up from germline, CDR1 is SGHRS and CDR2 is YFSETQ.

The rearrangement uses TRBV5-4 and TRBJ2-1; TRBD1 matches 10 bases. From germline, CDR1 is SGHNT and CDR2 YYREEE (reference sequence). There are 15 residues in the CDR3. V was pared by 3 bases and J by 4 bases, with 4 bases of the junction left unmatched. In DNA form, the CDR3 reads TGTGCCAGCAGCTCCCCGGGACAGGGGTACAATGAGCAGTTCTTC. Protein product: CASSSPGQGYNEQFF.

This chain links TRBV5-1 with TRBJ2-7; a possible D gene is TRBD2 (5 bases). CDR1 SGHRS and CDR2 YFSETQ come from the germline V gene. This CDR3 region has 15 residues. Trimming shortened V by 2 bases and J by 2 bases, and 14 bases separated the two germline ends. This chain's CDR3 is CASSFRPAEPYEQYF. For the CDR3, the DNA is TGCGCCAGCAGCTTTCGTCCAGCGGAGCCCTACGAGCAGTACTTC.

The chain joins TRBV18 to TRBJ2-1, with 12 bases lining up with TRBD2. CDR3 length: 16 residues. CDR1 and CDR2 (germline): KGHSH, LQKENI. After removal of 3 bases from V and 0 bases from J, the junction contained 0 bases not matched to a gene. CDR3 DNA: TGTGCCAGCTCACCGGGACTAGCGGGCTCCTACAATGAGCAGTTCTTC. Protein sequence: CASSPGLAGSYNEQFF.

The V and J genes are TRBV19 and TRBJ1-1, with D perhaps TRBD1 (5 bases). This CDR3 contains 15 residues. Trimming cost V 4 bases and J 6 bases, with 18 bases left between them. Germline V gene data show CDR1 as LNHDA and CDR2 as SQIVND (reference sequence). CDR3 residues: CASSKRGPLSAEAFF. CDR3 bases: TGTGCCAGTAGTAAAAGGGGCCCCCTCTCGGCTGAAGCTTTCTTT.

DNA of the CDR3: TGTGCCACCGACCGACAGGGAGACGGCACCGGGGAGCTGTTTTTT. Its protein product is CATDRQGDGTGELFF. The chain combines TRBV6-5 with TRBJ2-2; 7 bases line up with TRBD1. V lost 10 bases, J lost 4 bases, and 12 bases stayed unmatched. This CDR3 is built from 15 residues. CDR1 and CDR2 (germline): MNHEY, SVGAGI.

J is TRBJ1-6 and V is TRBV6-6; D gene ambiguous. The CDR3 loop spans 14 amino acids. V was clipped by 6 bases and J by 6 bases, with 12 bases between them. CDR1 MNHNY and CDR2 SVGAGI come from the germline V gene (reference sequence). The CDR3 DNA reads TGTGCCAGCAGCCCGAGACTTGGTAATTCACCCCTCCACTTT. This encodes CASSPRLGNSPLHF.

The gene calls are TRBV5-1 and TRBJ1-4; weak D call: TRBD1 (5 bases). The CDR3 has 17 residues. Germline lookup yields CDR1 SGHRS and CDR2 YFSETQ. Between the trimmed V and J ends, which lost 2 bases and 8 bases, there was a span of 22 bases. CDR3 nucleotides: TGCGCCAGCAGCTTCTCCCCTGCAGGGACGGGAGGGGAAAAACTGTTTTTT. This sequence encodes CASSFSPAGTGGEKLFF. Full variable domain (outside the CDR3, taken from reference TRBV5-1 and TRBJ1-4): KAGVTQTPRYLIKTRGQQVTLSCSPISGHRSVSWYQQTPGQGLQFLFEYFSETQRNKGNFPGRFSGRQFSNSRSEMNVSTLELGDSALYLCASSFSPAGTGGEKLFFGSGTQLSVL.

The rearrangement joins TRBV21-1 to TRBJ2-2; TRBD2, the D gene given by the table, was not confirmed from the DNA. TRBV21-1 is given as a pseudogene. The CDR3 has 15 amino acids. The CDR3 protein is CASRRDFLNTGELFF. In DNA, the CDR3 is TGTGCCAGCCGCCGGGACTTCCTAAACACCGGGGAGCTGTTTTTT.

The chain recombines TRBV28 with TRBJ1-3; the D is unclear. The CDR3 extends over 15 amino acids. Germline V CDR1 and CDR2: MDHEN, SYDVKM. Trimming removed 2 bases from V and 3 bases from J, with 11 bases in between. The CDR3: CASSLGIRSGNTIYF. The DNA of the CDR3 is TGTGCCAGCAGTTTAGGAATAAGGAGTGGAAACACCATATATTTT.

In DNA form, the CDR3 reads TGTGCCAGCAGTTACTCAGGGGACAGGGGCGAGGAAAAACTGTTTTTT. It yields the protein CASSYSGDRGEEKLFF. V usage is TRBV6-5 and J usage is TRBJ1-4; 10 bases agree with TRBD1. This CDR3 region has 16 residues. Trimming cost V 0 bases and J 8 bases; bases outside gene matches: 6. CDR1 and CDR2 from the germline V gene are MNHEY and SVGAGI.

V is TRBV11-2 and J is TRBJ1-1, with 8 bases matching TRBD1. From germline, CDR1 is SGHAT and CDR2 FQNNGV. The CDR3 runs to 14 residues. V lost 3 bases, J lost 8 bases, and 8 bases stayed unmatched. The CDR3 coding sequence is TGTGCCAGCAGCTTTGGCCAGGGGGCGGTCGAAGCTTTCTTT. Protein product: CASSFGQGAVEAFF.

The chain has TRBV27 and TRBJ2-2; no firm D call. Germline CDR1 is MNHEY and CDR2 is SMNVEV (reference sequence). V was cut by 8 bases and J by 11 bases, with 15 bases left in between. This CDR3 is 12 amino acids long. CDR3 nucleotides: TGTGCCAGCTCTGACTTTCGTGGTGAGCTGTTTTTT. Protein: CASSDFRGELFF.

The V gene is TRBV28, the J gene TRBJ1-2, with D hard to call. The CDR3 extends over 14 amino acids. V lost 6 bases to trimming and J lost 4 bases, with 15 bases between them. CDR1 is MDHEN and CDR2 is SYDVKM in the germline V gene. This CDR3 is CASSPRLLVYGYTF. The DNA of the CDR3 is TGTGCCAGCAGCCCTAGACTTCTGGTCTATGGCTACACCTTC.

This clone was detected only once. The chain joins TRBV29-1 to TRBJ2-3; 7 bases agree with TRBD1. CDR3 length: 14 residues. Losses at the gene ends were 7 bases for V and 3 bases for J; bases not matched to a gene: 10. The germline CDR1 and CDR2 sequences are SQVTM and ANQGSEA. CDR3 sequence reads: CSDNRGISTDTQYF. The CDR3, as DNA: TGCAGCGACAACAGGGGCATTTCTACAGATACGCAGTATTTT.

The chain joins TRBV5-5 to TRBJ1-6; 7 positions agree with TRBD1. Germline CDR1 is SGHKS and CDR2 is YYEKEE (reference sequence). There are 15 residues in the CDR3. J was trimmed by 9 bases and V by 4 bases; bases with no gene match: 10. The CDR3, as DNA: TGTGCCAGCAGCAGCTGGGACAGCGCGTCTTCACCCCTCCACTTT. It yields the protein CASSSWDSASSPLHF. Looking up the rest from reference TRBV5-5 and TRBJ1-6 gives the full variable domain: DAGVTQSPTHLIKTRGQQVTLRCSPISGHKSVSWYQQVLGQGPQFIFQYYEKEERGRGNFPDRFSARQFPNYSSELNVNALLLGDSALYLCASSSWDSASSPLHFGNGTRLTVT.

This clone was seen only once. The genes are TRBV11-2 and TRBJ2-7, with 9 bases that match TRBD1. This CDR3 is built from 18 residues. Germline-derived CDR1 and CDR2 are SGHAT and FQNNGV. V gave up 4 bases and J gave up 3 bases; unmatched junction bases: 16. CDR3 loop: CASSSRPWTGDYLYEQYF. The CDR3 DNA reads as TGTGCCAGCAGCTCGAGACCCTGGACAGGGGATTACCTCTACGAGCAGTACTTC. The full variable domain, its missing parts supplied by reference TRBV11-2 and TRBJ2-7, is EAGVAQSPRYKIIEKRQSVAFWCNPISGHATLYWYQQILGQGPKLLIQFQNNGVVDDSQLPKDRFSAERLKGVDSTLKIQPAKLEDSAVYLCASSSRPWTGDYLYEQYFGPGTRLTVT.

The rearrangement joins TRBV7-9 to TRBJ2-3, with D possibly being TRBD2 (6 bases). Germline V gives CDR1 SEHNR, CDR2 FQNEAQ (reference sequence). Trimming removed 4 bases at V and 2 bases at J, with 13 bases between. The CDR3 loop spans 15 amino acids. The CDR3 nucleotides are TGTGCCAGCAGCTCCCGACTAGAGGTCACAGATACGCAGTATTTT. Translated: CASSSRLEVTDTQYF.

The chain employs TRBV2 and TRBJ1-5, with unresolved D. CDR3 size: 16 residues. V was pared by 5 bases and J by 4 bases, with 18 bases between. Per the germline V gene, CDR1 is SNHLY and CDR2 is FYNNEI. In DNA form, the CDR3 reads TGTGCCAGCAGTACCCGCCCTGGGGAGGGAAATCAGCCCCAGCATTTT. It translates to CASSTRPGEGNQPQHF.